This T cell receptor (beta chain) came from a study of cytomegalovirus exposure and HLA in healthy donors (dated by TCRdb to 2016 to 2017). Turning to the overall study: An earlier analysis of approximately 550 of the donors reported 250 to 300 Gb of sequence data and around 110 million unique TCR beta sequences from about 179 million T cells. About 280 gigabases of sequencing data and tens of millions of unique TCR sequences were included in an early release covering roughly 700 HLA-typed donors. Of the roughly 400 genotyped donors, 65% to 90% fell in the genetic ancestry cluster associated with self-reported Caucasian donors. The aim of the study was to test whether cataloging public T cell receptors could identify signatures of past pathogen exposure. The study profiled the T cell repertoires of about 640 subjects by immunosequencing and related them to cytomegalovirus serostatus. A separate validation cohort of roughly 130 different subjects was used in addition to the approximately 670-subject first cohort. To predict cytomegalovirus infection status, the study combined high-throughput TCR immunosequencing, statistical association of individual TCRs with disease status, and machine learning. To study patterns of TCR occurrence, a later analysis re-analyzed previously published TCR beta repertoires from 650 to 750 donors and added high-resolution HLA genotyping. The later analysis used no new phenotypic data to find candidate immune exposures, relying instead on TCR beta sequences and their occurrence across donors. In an earlier analysis of a few hundred of the donors, high-throughput TCR beta sequencing was used to judge whether each TCR beta V gene segment behaved as functional or pseudogenic. Donor age, sex, ethnicity and CMV serostatus were compiled together with the repertoire data. Genome-wide SNP genotypes for about three fifths of the roughly 700 donors were used in a later genetic analysis, which treated that subset as a discovery cohort. Every discovery cohort repertoire had been produced on one sequencing platform. HLA typing included class I and class II loci at four-digit resolution. Typing coverage differed by locus: A, B, C, DRB1 and DQB1 were typed in about 620-630 donors, DQA1 in about 500, DPA1 in some 600, and DPB1 in approximately 450. Five DR-DQ haplotypes were treated as single units for association and clustering because of strong linkage in the cohort. Across approximately 400 genotyped donors of the cohort, an average of 235,054 unique TCR beta nucleotide sequences per donor were sequenced, and about a sixth of those sequences were non-productive. Broad study findings and their caveats: At a false discovery rate of 0.05, a later analysis linked around 15,000 TCR beta sequences to specific HLA alleles. In a later analysis, the rate of TCR association differed among HLA loci, with DRB1 alleles having the most associated TCRs and HLA-C alleles having the fewest. A later analysis reported that several top co-occurrence clusters appeared linked to parvovirus B19, influenza, CMV and Epstein-Barr virus. Linkage disequilibrium might explain the correlated functional status among segregating V segments, but an unknown experimental factor could not be ruled out. Across donors, most TCR sequences were observed very rarely, whereas some public TCRs were present in many individuals. A cluster of highly shared sequence variants was judged likely to be a technical artifact of the sequencing pipeline. Assigning TCR associations to individual alleles was difficult when HLA alleles, especially DR and DQ, strongly co-occurred. An earlier analysis of some 590 of the donors showed that most TCR beta V segments appeared in productive rearrangements either about 87% or about 30% of the time, which broadly matched IMGT annotations. In the study, 150 to 200 TCR beta chains were listed as associated with cytomegalovirus. CMV serostatus was the only immune exposure information available for the cohort. Presence/absence analyses assumed roughly uniform sequencing depth across donors, an assumption that may not hold. V-gene and J-gene trimming of TCR beta chains was associated with a missense DCLRE1C variant in a later genetic analysis, and the association was replicated in an independent cohort. In this cohort, only TCR beta chains were sequenced, and detectable features were limited by the absence of alpha or paired-chain data. Because counts were too low, about 15 rarely observed V segments, including chromosome 9 orphons, were left out of the earlier analysis of some 600 of the donors. Because HLA typing was unavailable for some donors at each locus, only the typed subset was used in association tests. A further reported finding was that TCR beta sequences accurately predicted the HLA-A and HLA-B alleles for most subjects in the first cohort. The 87-base-pair reads could not distinguish some IMGT-functional V segments, including TRBV6-2 and TRBV6-3, so those segments were excluded. In a later genetic analysis, fewer N-insertions in productive TCRs were reported among donors in an Asian-associated ancestry cluster than the approximately 710-donor mean. A later analysis found that most CMV-associated TCR beta chains appeared HLA-restricted, with HLA associations seemingly driven largely by CMV exposure. Compared with equally common non-associated chains, HLA-associated TCR beta chains in a later analysis were more clonally expanded and had lower generation probabilities. A few of the identified cytomegalovirus-associated TCR beta chains were confirmed in vitro to be specific for cytomegalovirus antigens. The classifier was reported to diagnose cytomegalovirus status with high specificity and sensitivity in both the original and validation cohorts. It was suggested by the authors that the approach could potentially be generalized to other disease states and immunological phenotypes.

Of note for this clone: Which antigen it targets is not known. The input lacks base qualities; no much larger clone sits a single base away.

The library came from the immunoSEQ multiplex PCR assay. For the multiplex PCR, a mixture combining 60 forward primers for TCR Vbeta segments and 13 reverse primers for TCR Jbeta segments was used. A multiplex PCR assay on genomic DNA amplified the CDR3 region of rearranged TCR beta genes. The amplified TCR beta libraries were sequenced on the Illumina HiSeq System as 87-base-pair reads. Processing in the source paper ran as follows. Across the 640 or so repertoires, a later analysis counted some 80 million unique TCR beta chains, 8.5 million to 12 million of which were shared by at least two donors. A nearest-neighbor algorithm error-corrected the raw reads and collapsed the reads into unique sequences, merging closely related sequences to remove PCR and sequencing errors. V, D and J gene segments were assigned by aligning CDR3 sequences to IMGT reference sequences. Each retained sequence needed at least a six-nucleotide match to both a V gene segment and a J gene segment. Rearrangements were called productive when the CDR3 lacked stop codons and stayed in frame with V and J; all others were non-productive. CDR3 was defined by IMGT convention, running from the second conserved V-encoded cysteine to the conserved J-encoded phenylalanine. Sequences without an unambiguous match to a single V gene segment were excluded from the earlier analysis of over 500 of the donors. In an earlier analysis of approximately 550 of the donors, V segments were called functional above 56.7% productive rearrangements and were called segregating when the between-donor standard deviation exceeded 5%. To diagnose cytomegalovirus status from the catalog of TCR beta chain sequences, a statistical classification framework was built. In a later analysis, V and J genes were assigned by comparing TCR nucleotide sequences against IMGT/GENE-DB human TR gene sequences. In a later analysis, CDR3 sequences and most-parsimonious VDJ recombination scenarios were assigned using the TCRdist pipeline. In a later analysis, each TCR beta chain was defined by its CDR3 amino acid sequence together with its V-gene family, and reads without a unique V-gene family were excluded. A later analysis removed 592 highly shared, low-generation-probability nucleotide sequences to deal with suspected cross-contamination and a sequencing artifact. In a later analysis, a clonal expansion index for each public chain was calculated from normalized within-repertoire ranks of inferred template counts. Generation probabilities in a later analysis came from a VDJ recombination model fitted to out-of-frame rearrangements, and those results were checked against IGoR. Hypergeometric tests were used in a later analysis to score TCR-TCR, TCR-HLA and TCR-CMV co-occurrence, with a repertoire-size bias correction applied to the TCR pairs. To estimate false discovery rates, a later analysis permuted the HLA or CMV assignments 20 times. In a later analysis, co-occurring TCRs were grouped using DBSCAN, and TCRdist sequence similarity was added for clustering within HLA-allele-positive subsets. Co-occurrence clustering excluded repertoires with fewer than 30,000 or more than 120,000 public chains, plus five with anomalous nucleotide sharing. This is the immuneACCESS table as TCRdb keeps it, with only in-frame sequences that have V and J called. A part of the clones is gone; compared with another copy, unresolved V genes explain less than half, and the rest is unexplained. V, J and clone size derive from that table, while D and trimming were established from the DNA sequence. The sample has fewer than 250,000 clones on record, about 83% of them singletons. Roughly 10% of the sample rests with the top ten.

Trimming takes 6 bases from V and 2 bases from J, and the germline ends sit 13 bases apart. CDR1 and CDR2 are drawn from the germline V gene (reference sequence): MNHNY, SVGAGI. Spanning cysteine to phenylalanine, the CDR3 consists of 15 amino acids. Only CDR3 DNA is held: 45 bases, read in frame from base 1. In total, roughly 670 healthy bone marrow donors made up the cohort. All cohort members were sampled while nominally healthy, although unrecorded immune exposures were likely present. The donor was CMV seropositive and belonged to the group of more than 250 seropositive cohort members. Every donor gave a peripheral blood sample, and the peripheral blood mononuclear cells from that sample were used for TCR beta sequencing. Genomic DNA was extracted from the blood cell samples with the Qiagen DNeasy Blood Extraction Kit.

The sequence derives from a woman between 45 and 65 years old in good health and CMV-seropositive. The chain couples TRBV6-6 to TRBJ2-2; tentative D gene TRBD1, with 5 bases matching. Sequencing used PBMCs. The CDR3 sequence is CASSDSYPNTGELFF. The DNA is as follows: TGTGCCAGCAGCGACAGTTATCCTAACACCGGGGAGCTGTTTTTT.